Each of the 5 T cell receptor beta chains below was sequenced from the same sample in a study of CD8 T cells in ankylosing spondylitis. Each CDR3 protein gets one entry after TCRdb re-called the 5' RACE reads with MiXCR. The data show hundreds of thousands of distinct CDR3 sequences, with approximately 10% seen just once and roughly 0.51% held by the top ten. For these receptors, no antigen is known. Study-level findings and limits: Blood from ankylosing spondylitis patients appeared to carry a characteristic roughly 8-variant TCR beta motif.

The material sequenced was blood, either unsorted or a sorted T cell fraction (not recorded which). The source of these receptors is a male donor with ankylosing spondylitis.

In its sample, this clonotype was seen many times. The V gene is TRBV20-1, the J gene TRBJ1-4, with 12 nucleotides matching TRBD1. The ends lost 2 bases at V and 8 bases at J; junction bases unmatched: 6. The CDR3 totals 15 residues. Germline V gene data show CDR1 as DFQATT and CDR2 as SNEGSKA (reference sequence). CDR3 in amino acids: CSARTGQGAGEKLFF. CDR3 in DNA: TGCAGTGCTAGAACGGGACAGGGGGCTGGGGAAAAACTGTTTTTT.

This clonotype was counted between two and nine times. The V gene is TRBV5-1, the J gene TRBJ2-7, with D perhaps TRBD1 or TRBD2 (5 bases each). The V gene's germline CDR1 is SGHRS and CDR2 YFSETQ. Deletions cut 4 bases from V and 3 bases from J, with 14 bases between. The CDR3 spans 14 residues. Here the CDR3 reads CASSARDGIYEQYF. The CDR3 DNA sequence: TGCGCCAGCAGCGCCCGGGACGGCATCTACGAGCAGTACTTC.

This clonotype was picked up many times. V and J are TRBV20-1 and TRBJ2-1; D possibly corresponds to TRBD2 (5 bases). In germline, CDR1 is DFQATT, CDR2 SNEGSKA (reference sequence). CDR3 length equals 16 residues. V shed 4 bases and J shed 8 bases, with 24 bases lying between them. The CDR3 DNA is TGCAGTGCTAAACCCCTGGAGGAGGTGGTTTACGATGAGCAGTTCTTC. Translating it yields CSAKPLEEVVYDEQFF.

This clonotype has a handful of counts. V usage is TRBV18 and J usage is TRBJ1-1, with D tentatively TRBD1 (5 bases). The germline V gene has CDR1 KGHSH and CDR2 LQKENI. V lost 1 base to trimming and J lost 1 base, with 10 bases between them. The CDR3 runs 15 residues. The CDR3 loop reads CASSPLPGKNTEAFF. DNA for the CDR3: TGTGCCAGCTCACCACTTCCAGGGAAGAACACTGAAGCTTTCTTT.

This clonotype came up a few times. The CDR3 region has the DNA TGCAGTCCCCTCGGTGCCTACAATGAGCAGTTCTTC. It codes for CSPLGAYNEQFF. The chain uses TRBV20-1 and TRBJ2-1, with D unresolved. The CDR3 has 12 amino acids. The germline gives CDR1 DFQATT, CDR2 SNEGSKA (reference sequence). V dropped 8 bases and J dropped 2 bases, with 10 bases sitting between them.